The rows below give T cell receptor beta chains drawn from one sample of a study of Tregs in tolerant kidney transplant recipients. Some clones are missing from TCRdb's copy, which holds only in-frame ones; the method was immunoSEQ multiplex PCR. This sample has 240,000 or so clones, with about 86% found just once. The sequencing sample was made of CD4+ T cells from blood. The receptors stem from a human donor in good health. Both conserved end residues are part of each CDR3. Fields, in order: clone size, V gene, D gene, J gene, CDR3 protein, CDR3 DNA. A D gene is named only where the DNA matches it firmly. Part of the rows lack a size; the others show once, few, many or a class for expanded clones.

once,TRBV2,TRBD2,TRBJ2-3,CASSGRQRGGSDTQYF,TGTGCCAGCAGTGGGCGTCAGCGGGGGGGTAGTGATACGCAGTATTTT
-,TRBV7-9,-,TRBJ2-4,CASSLGLGSKNIQYF,TGTGCCAGCAGCTTAGGCTTGGGGTCCAAAAACATTCAGTACTTC
few,TRBV11-2,-,TRBJ1-2,CASSRPGGNYGYTF,TGTGCCAGCAGCCGCCCCGGGGGGAACTATGGCTACACCTTC
-,TRBV9,TRBD2,TRBJ2-1,CASSVVASGYNEQFF,TGTGCCAGCAGCGTAGTCGCTAGCGGGTACAATGAGCAGTTCTTC
-,TRBV6-1,-,TRBJ2-7,CASTGLLVSSYEQYF,TGTGCCAGCACAGGACTCCTCGTGAGCTCCTACGAGCAGTACTTC
once,TRBV18,TRBD1,TRBJ2-4,CASSPRDSSLAKNIQYF,TGTGCCAGCTCACCACGGGACAGCTCCCTAGCCAAAAACATTCAGTACTTC
-,TRBV5-1,-,TRBJ2-3,CASSFRERSGINTQYF,TGCGCCAGCAGCTTCAGGGAGCGCTCGGGAATAAATACGCAGTATTTT
once,TRBV10-1,-,TRBJ1-2,CASSESDYGYTF,TGCGCCAGCAGTGAGTCCGACTATGGCTACACCTTC
few,TRBV6-5,TRBD1,TRBJ2-7,CASSSLGTGVAEQYF,TGTGCCAGCAGTTCCCTTGGGACAGGGGTTGCCGAGCAGTACTTC
-,TRBV5-6,-,TRBJ2-3,CAASTQPDADTQYF,TGTGCGGCGTCTACCCAACCCGACGCCGATACGCAGTATTTT
-,TRBV4-2,TRBD2,TRBJ2-1,CASSLTPRTSGRHNEQFF,TGTGCCAGCAGCCTGACACCACGGACTAGCGGGCGGCACAATGAGCAGTTCTTC
-,TRBV6-5,-,TRBJ2-7,CASSERARGYEQYF,TGTGCCAGCAGTGAAAGGGCCCGAGGATACGAGCAGTACTTC
once,TRBV18,-,TRBJ2-1,CASSQRRLKDSYNEQFF,TGTGCCAGCTCGCAGAGGAGACTGAAGGACTCCTACAATGAGCAGTTCTTC
-,TRBV7-2,-,TRBJ2-2,CASRWGDGANTGELFF,TGTGCCAGCCGCTGGGGGGACGGAGCGAACACCGGGGAGCTGTTTTTT
-,TRBV7-3,-,TRBJ2-5,CASATGGGVETQYF,TGTGCCAGCGCCACCGGGGGAGGTGTTGAGACCCAGTACTTC
-,TRBV2,-,TRBJ1-4,CASRPAEGRGNEKLFF,TGTGCCAGCAGACCGGCGGAGGGGCGAGGTAATGAAAAACTGTTTTTT
-,TRBV7-2,-,TRBJ1-2,CASSLRGETKESGYTF,TGTGCCAGCAGCTTACGGGGCGAAACCAAGGAGAGTGGCTACACCTTC
-,TRBV6-6,TRBD2,TRBJ2-7,CASTKTSGRNEQYF,TGTGCCAGCACCAAGACTAGCGGGAGAAACGAGCAGTACTTC